The 17 T cell receptor beta chains below were found in one sample sequenced in a study of blood T cell repertoires in COVID-19. Clones were sequenced by immunoSEQ multiplex PCR, and TCRdb holds only the in-frame ones, with some missing. The sample contains around 180,000 clones, approximately 85% of which appear only once. Sample: peripheral blood. The receptor source for this set is a man aged 55-75 years with acute or convalescent COVID-19.

V gene TRBV7-9 combines with J gene TRBJ2-1; D is undetermined. The germline gives CDR1 SEHNR, CDR2 FQNEAQ (reference sequence). Trimming left V 1 base short and J 1 base short, with 8 bases between. The CDR3 covers 15 residues. CDR3 DNA sequence: TGTGCCAGCAGCTTAGGTCCGGGTTCCTACAATGAGCAGTTCTTC. It specifies CASSLGPGSYNEQFF.

This chain uses TRBV14 with TRBJ1-2; a weak D match, TRBD1 (6 bases). The V and J ends lost 1 base and 5 bases respectively, with 11 bases between them. Germline V CDR1 and CDR2: SGHDN, FVKESK. This CDR3 has 14 amino acids. CDR3 in DNA: TGTGCCAGCAGCCAAGGAGCCAGGGGTTATGGCTACACCTTC. Amino acids: CASSQGARGYGYTF.

This clone has just a few counts. Additional DNA sequences in this sample encode the identical CDR3. The chain links TRBV7-3 to TRBJ2-7; 12 bases match TRBD2. After removal of 2 bases from V and 2 bases from J, the junction contained 1 base not matched to a gene. This CDR3 contains 15 residues. Germline values: CDR1 SGHTA, CDR2 FQGTGA. In DNA, the CDR3 is TGTGCCAGCAGCTTACTAGCGGGAGGGCCCTACGAGCAGTACTTC. It yields the protein CASSLLAGGPYEQYF.

V is TRBV4-2 and J is TRBJ2-7, with 7 nucleotides matching TRBD2. This CDR3 region has 16 residues. CDR1 LGHNA and CDR2 YNFKEQ come from the germline V gene. The V and J ends lost 1 base and 7 bases, in that order; junction bases with no gene match: 13. The DNA of the CDR3 is TGTGCCAGCAGCCAAGGGGTTTGGTCGGGAGCGGGAGAGCAGTACTTC. This sequence encodes CASSQGVWSGAGEQYF.

The V call is TRBV6-5, the J call TRBJ2-7; D uncertain. The CDR3 runs 14 residues. V shed 6 bases and J shed 2 bases, with 14 bases lying between them. The germline V gene encodes CDR1 MNHEY and CDR2 SVGAGI. CDR3 nucleotides: TGTGCCAGCAGCCTCCAGACTGGAGCCTACGAGCAGTACTTC. Protein sequence: CASSLQTGAYEQYF.

This chain joins TRBV29-1 and TRBJ1-1; D is uncertain. In germline, CDR1 is SQVTM, CDR2 ANQGSEA. CDR3 length: 12 residues. V was trimmed by 8 bases and J by 0 bases, leaving 10 bases between them. The CDR3 loop is CSLTRVNTEAFF. DNA of the CDR3: TGCAGCCTTACCCGGGTGAACACTGAAGCTTTCTTT.

CDR3 DNA sequence: TGTGCCAGCAGTTCCGGGACAGTAGGAAACACCATATATTTT. It is translated as CASSSGTVGNTIYF. V is TRBV28 and J is TRBJ1-3; 7 bases fit TRBD1. V lost 4 bases, J lost 4 bases, and 4 bases stayed unmatched. Germline V CDR1 and CDR2: MDHEN, SYDVKM. The CDR3 spans 14 residues.

The chain joins TRBV6-5 to TRBJ2-2; D gene ambiguous. There are 14 residues in the CDR3. Looked up from germline, CDR1 is MNHEY and CDR2 is SVGAGI. Deletions cut 4 bases from V and 0 bases from J, with 6 bases between. The CDR3 region has the DNA TGTGCCAGCAGTTCGGTAACGAACACCGGGGAGCTGTTTTTT. Amino acid sequence: CASSSVTNTGELFF.

This clone was found once. The V gene is TRBV15, the J gene TRBJ2-1; a possible D gene is TRBD2 (6 bases). Germline loops: CDR1 LNHNV, CDR2 YYDKDF (reference sequence). The CDR3 has 15 amino acids. Trimming stripped 8 bases from V and 0 bases from J, with 14 bases between. This chain's CDR3 is CATLATAASYNEQFF. In DNA form, the CDR3 reads TGTGCCACCCTAGCGACGGCAGCCTCCTACAATGAGCAGTTCTTC.

The chain combines TRBV19 with TRBJ2-7, with 9 bases fitting TRBD2. The trim removed 5 bases at V and 5 bases at J, leaving 7 bases unmatched. CDR3 size: 14 residues. Germline V lookup: CDR1 LNHDA, CDR2 SQIVND (reference sequence). The CDR3 DNA follows: TGTGCCAGTAGTGTGACTAGCGGTCAACACGAGCAGTACTTC. Its translation is CASSVTSGQHEQYF.

The rearrangement links TRBV19 to TRBJ2-7; 8 nucleotides agree with TRBD1. Per germline, CDR1 LNHDA and CDR2 SQIVND (reference sequence). V shed 1 base, J shed 5 bases, and the junction held 7 bases outside the gene matches. The CDR3 spans 15 residues. The CDR3 is CASSIVGTGPDEQYF. As DNA, the CDR3 is TGTGCCAGTAGTATAGTCGGGACAGGCCCCGACGAGCAGTACTTC. The full variable domain, its missing parts supplied by reference TRBV19 and TRBJ2-7, is DGGITQSPKYLFRKEGQNVTLSCEQNLNHDAMYWYRQDPGQGLRLIYYSQIVNDFQKGDIAEGYSVSREKKESFPLTVTSAQKNPTAFYLCASSIVGTGPDEQYFGPGTRLTVT.

This rearrangement joins TRBV27 to TRBJ2-1; tentative D call: TRBD2 (6 bases). Germline assignment: CDR1 MNHEY and CDR2 SMNVEV (reference sequence). The CDR3 consists of 14 residues. The V end lost 3 bases, the J end lost 8 bases, and 14 bases lay between the germline ends. CDR3 DNA: TGTGCCAGCAGTTTCGCGGGATTAATAGATGAGCAGTTCTTC. It translates to CASSFAGLIDEQFF.

The chain is built from TRBV19 and TRBJ1-5; D unresolved. The V end lost 1 base, the J end lost 0 bases, and 4 bases lay between the germline ends. Germline V CDR1 and CDR2: LNHDA, SQIVND (reference sequence). The CDR3 spans 14 residues. CDR3 protein: CASSIVHSNQPQHF. CDR3 DNA: TGTGCCAGTAGTATAGTTCATAGCAATCAGCCCCAGCATTTT.

The CDR3 DNA sequence: TGTGCCAGCAGCTTACCCGCGGGAGGGGGGGAGACCCAGTACTTC. Its protein product is CASSLPAGGGETQYF. The chain links TRBV7-9 to TRBJ2-5; the match to TRBD2 covers 9 bases. J lost 5 bases, V lost 2 bases, and 6 bases had no gene match. Germline V gene lookup returns CDR1 SEHNR and CDR2 FQNEAQ (reference sequence). The CDR3 is 15 amino acids.

The genes are TRBV5-1 and TRBJ2-3; possibly TRBD2 for D (6 bases). Trimming stripped 0 bases from V and 2 bases from J, with 10 bases between. Germline values: CDR1 SGHRS, CDR2 YFSETQ. The CDR3 spans 15 residues. The CDR3 spells CASSLAGGITDTQYF. The CDR3 DNA is TGCGCCAGCAGCTTGGCCGGCGGGATCACAGATACGCAGTATTTT.

The rearrangement uses TRBV5-1 and TRBJ1-6; 9 bases align to TRBD1. The CDR3 extends over 16 amino acids. Germline V gene sequence: CDR1 SGHRS, CDR2 YFSETQ. V shed 2 bases, J shed 6 bases, and the junction held 6 bases outside the gene matches. CDR3 sequence: CASSLKTGGTNSPLHF. DNA for the CDR3: TGCGCCAGCAGCTTAAAGACAGGGGGAACTAATTCACCCCTCCACTTT.

The genes are TRBV6-2 or TRBV6-3 and TRBJ1-5; 8 bases are a match to TRBD1. With V trimmed by 4 bases and J by 4 bases, 9 bases remained unmatched. This CDR3 contains 16 residues. Germline V gene data show CDR1 as MNHEY and CDR2 as SVGEGT. The DNA for the CDR3 is TGTGCCAGCAGTTTAGCCGGGACAGGCCGTAATCAGCCCCAGCATTTT. Translation gives CASSLAGTGRNQPQHF.